This is a list of T cell receptor beta chains from one sample in a study of shared clonotypes between healthy human individuals. Clones were read by immunoSEQ multiplex PCR, and TCRdb kept only the in-frame ones, dropping some. This table has 550,000 to 750,000 clones, 95% to 96% appearing once. Specimen: naive CD8+ T cells sorted from blood. The receptors come from a woman aged 25-40 years in good health. CDR3s include the opening cysteine and the closing phenylalanine or tryptophan. The D gene is left open where the match is weak. Not all rows give a size; the values are once, few, many and, for expanded clones, a class.

CASMGGEDGYTF TGTGCCAGCATGGGGGGGGAGGACGGCTACACCTTC TRBJ1-2 . . TRBV27
CASSILTGEGYEQYF TGTGCCAGTAGTATTTTGACAGGGGAGGGCTACGAGCAGTACTTC TRBJ2-7 . . TRBV19
CTSSQLAGGTPNFYNEQFF TGCACCAGCAGCCAACTAGCGGGAGGAACCCCGAACTTCTACAATGAGCAGTTCTTC TRBJ2-1 . . TRBV1
CASSVGLYEQYF TGTGCCAGCAGTGTAGGACTCTACGAGCAGTACTTC TRBJ2-7 . . TRBV6-1
CASSELSEGTDTQYF TGTGCCAGCAGTGAATTATCCGAGGGCACAGATACGCAGTATTTT TRBJ2-3 . . TRBV2
CASSLGPGYGYTF TGTGCCAGCAGTCTCGGGCCGGGGTATGGCTACACCTTC TRBJ1-2 once . TRBV27
CASSFKHHGGTEAFF TGTGCCAGCAGTTTCAAACACCACGGGGGTACTGAAGCTTTCTTT TRBJ1-1 . . TRBV6-1
CASSSFWGQYF TGTGCCAGCAGTTCCTTCTGGGGGCAGTACTTC TRBJ2-7 . . TRBV28
CASSLWGGGRTEAFF TGTGCCAGCAGTTTATGGGGAGGGGGTAGGACTGAAGCTTTCTTT TRBJ1-1 once . TRBV27
CASSSPGGSYEQYF TGTGCCAGCAGCTCCCCGGGGGGCTCCTACGAGCAGTACTTC TRBJ2-7 once TRBD2 TRBV13
CASSNRDFYTYEQYF TGTGCCAGCAGTAACCGGGACTTCTATACCTACGAGCAGTACTTC TRBJ2-7 . . TRBV2
CASSQLTSGSVHEQFF TGCGCCAGCAGCCAACTGACTAGCGGGAGTGTCCATGAGCAGTTCTTC TRBJ2-1 . TRBD2 TRBV4-1
CASSQLFRRTYKMNTEAFF TGCGCCAGCAGCCAACTATTCCGCCGGACATACAAAATGAACACTGAAGCTTTCTTT TRBJ1-1 . . TRBV4-1
CASSQATGVYNEQFF TGCGCCAGCAGCCAGGCAACGGGAGTCTACAATGAGCAGTTCTTC TRBJ2-1 . . TRBV5-1
CASSPESSTDTQYF TGTGCCAGCAGCCCGGAATCTAGCACAGATACGCAGTATTTT TRBJ2-3 . . TRBV7-9
CASSLGTIKTNEKLFF TGTGCCAGCAGCTTAGGGACCATTAAGACTAATGAAAAACTGTTTTTT TRBJ1-4 . . TRBV11-2
CATTSGRSYNEQFF TGTGCCACCACTAGCGGGCGCTCCTACAATGAGCAGTTCTTC TRBJ2-1 . TRBD2 TRBV27
CASSFYYSYEQYF TGTGCCAGCAGTTTTTACTACTCCTACGAGCAGTACTTC TRBJ2-7 . . TRBV28
CASSAVTAREQYF TGTGCCAGCAGCGCTGTTACCGCCCGTGAGCAGTACTTC TRBJ2-7 once . TRBV13
CASGFSGRETQYF TGTGCTAGTGGTTTTTCTGGGAGAGAGACCCAGTACTTC TRBJ2-5 . . TRBV12-5
CASSRAGRGRDEQFF TGTGCCAGCAGCCGGGCGGGCAGGGGACGAGATGAGCAGTTCTTC TRBJ2-1 . . TRBV11-2
CASTSWGSTGELFF TGTGCCAGCACCTCATGGGGGTCCACCGGGGAGCTGTTTTTT TRBJ2-2 . . TRBV7-9
CASSSRGAYEQYF TGTGCCAGCAGTTCTAGGGGAGCTTACGAGCAGTACTTC TRBJ2-7 . . TRBV28
CASSQVQRLESPYEQYF TGCGCCAGCAGCCAAGTGCAAAGACTCGAGTCGCCTTACGAGCAGTACTTC TRBJ2-7 once . TRBV4-1
CASSLGSNQPQHF TGTGCCAGCAGTCTAGGGAGCAATCAGCCCCAGCATTTT TRBJ1-5 . . TRBV27
CASSDQGYNEQFF TGTGCCAGCAGCGACCAGGGGTACAATGAGCAGTTCTTC TRBJ2-1 . . TRBV9
CASSFAVSYEQYF TGTGCCAGCAGCTTTGCAGTCTCCTACGAGCAGTACTTC TRBJ2-7 once . TRBV13
CASSRDSDGSDEQYF TGTGCCAGCAGCCGGGACTCCGACGGCTCCGACGAGCAGTACTTC TRBJ2-7 . . TRBV5-5
CASKGQGRSYTEAFF TGTGCCAGCAAAGGACAGGGTCGAAGTTACACTGAAGCTTTCTTT TRBJ1-1 once TRBD1 TRBV28
CASSLYSGRGVEQYF TGTGCCAGCAGTTTATATAGCGGGCGGGGGGTCGAGCAGTACTTC TRBJ2-7 . TRBD2 TRBV27
CASSLRPRQGHFNTEAFF TGTGCCAGCAGCTTACGACCCCGACAGGGACATTTTAACACTGAAGCTTTCTTT TRBJ1-1 . TRBD1 TRBV11-2
CSVAPSCREEGHPLSGANVLTF TGCAGCGTTGCCCCTTCCTGCAGGGAGGAGGGCCATCCTCTCTCTGGGGCCAACGTCCTGACTTTC TRBJ2-6 . . TRBV29-1
CASSVATGVDTEAFF TGTGCCAGCAGCGTAGCTACAGGGGTTGACACTGAAGCTTTCTTT TRBJ1-1 . TRBD1 TRBV9
CASSEGITGDQDEQYF TGTGCCAGCAGTGAAGGAATTACGGGAGATCAAGACGAGCAGTACTTC TRBJ2-7 . . TRBV2
CASKGGQRLYEQYF TGTGCCAGCAAAGGGGGACAGCGTCTCTACGAGCAGTACTTC TRBJ2-7 . TRBD1 TRBV6-6
CATADGNAENTIYF TGTGCCACCGCGGACGGTAACGCCGAAAACACCATATATTTT TRBJ1-3 . . TRBV19
CATGNIDRDSYNEQFF TGTGCCACAGGAAATATTGACAGGGATTCCTACAATGAGCAGTTCTTC TRBJ2-1 . TRBD1 TRBV10-3
CASSVGQGARGYTF TGTGCCAGCAGTGTAGGACAGGGGGCGCGTGGCTACACCTTC TRBJ1-2 . TRBD1 TRBV27
CASSLQDMNTEAFF TGTGCCAGCAGTTTACAGGACATGAACACTGAAGCTTTCTTT TRBJ1-1 . . TRBV27
CASSLDRGQGGELFF TGTGCCAGCAGCCTGGACAGGGGGCAGGGCGGGGAGCTGTTTTTT TRBJ2-2 . TRBD1 TRBV5-4
CASTTSWAGGSDTQYF TGTGCCAGCACCACCTCCTGGGCGGGAGGTTCAGATACGCAGTATTTT TRBJ2-3 . TRBD2 TRBV6-6
CASSITADTQYF TGTGCCAGTAGTATTACGGCAGATACGCAGTATTTT TRBJ2-3 . . TRBV19
CASSEMPGQGARGFLNTEAFF TGTGCCAGCAGTGAGATGCCGGGACAGGGGGCGCGGGGGTTTCTGAACACTGAAGCTTTCTTT TRBJ1-1 . TRBD1 TRBV2
CASRTGVHYGYTF TGTGCCAGCAGAACGGGCGTTCACTATGGCTACACCTTC TRBJ1-2 . . TRBV28
CASSQEETSSYNEQFF TGTGCCAGCAGCCAAGAGGAGACTAGCTCCTACAATGAGCAGTTCTTC TRBJ2-1 . . TRBV4-2
CASSRDGPRYNEQFF TGTGCCAGCAGCCGGGACGGGCCGAGGTACAATGAGCAGTTCTTC TRBJ2-1 . . TRBV5-4
CASSFGYEQFF TGTGCCAGCAGTTTCGGGTATGAGCAGTTCTTC TRBJ2-1 . . TRBV27
CATSRDRDYEQYF TGTGCCACCAGCAGAGATCGAGACTACGAGCAGTACTTC TRBJ2-7 . . TRBV15
CASSDPGSSYNEQFF TGTGCCAGCAGTGACCCGGGGAGCTCCTACAATGAGCAGTTCTTC TRBJ2-1 . . TRBV2